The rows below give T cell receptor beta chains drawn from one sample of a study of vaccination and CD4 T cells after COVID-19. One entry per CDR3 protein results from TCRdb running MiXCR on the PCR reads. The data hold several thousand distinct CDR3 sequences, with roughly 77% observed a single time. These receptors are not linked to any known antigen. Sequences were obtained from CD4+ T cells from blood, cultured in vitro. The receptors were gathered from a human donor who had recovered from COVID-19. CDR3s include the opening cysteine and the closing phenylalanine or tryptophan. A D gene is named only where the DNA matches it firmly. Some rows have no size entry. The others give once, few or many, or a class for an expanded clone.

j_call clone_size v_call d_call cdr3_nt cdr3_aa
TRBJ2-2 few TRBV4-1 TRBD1 TGCGCCAGCGGGAGCCAACTGGGGACAGCGAACACCGGGGAGCTGTTTTTT CASGSQLGTANTGELFF
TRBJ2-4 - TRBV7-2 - TGTGCCAGCAGCTTACAGCTGGGCCAGGGAGGGACACTAGCCAAAAACATTCAGTACTTC CASSLQLGQGGTLAKNIQYF
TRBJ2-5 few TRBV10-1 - TGCGCCAGCAGTGAGTCGACGTGGGGGGGCATACAAGAGACCCAGTACTTC CASSESTWGGIQETQYF
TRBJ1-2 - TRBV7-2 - TGTGCCAGCAGACCAGATCCTCAGGGGCACGGCTACACCTTC CASRPDPQGHGYTF
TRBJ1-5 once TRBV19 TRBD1 TGTGCCAGTAATTCCGGGACAGGGAATCAGCCCCAGCATTTT CASNSGTGNQPQHF
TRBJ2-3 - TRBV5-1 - TGCGCCAGCAGAACTGGGGGTTTAGGCACAGATACGCAGTATTTT CASRTGGLGTDTQYF
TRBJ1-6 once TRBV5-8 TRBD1 TGTGCCAGCAGCTCCCTGGGACAGGGGCGATCACCCCTCCACTTT CASSSLGQGRSPLHF
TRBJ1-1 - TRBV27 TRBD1 TGTGCCAGCAGTTTACGACAGGGGAGGAACACTGAAGCTTTCTTT CASSLRQGRNTEAFF
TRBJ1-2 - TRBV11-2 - TGTGCCAGCAGCCCGCCTTTAAGCCCTCTAATAAAGGTATATGGCTACACCTTC CASSPPLSPLIKVYGYTF
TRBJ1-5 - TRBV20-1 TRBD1 TGCAGTGCTGTGACAGGGGGCCACAATCAGCCCCAGCATTTT CSAVTGGHNQPQHF
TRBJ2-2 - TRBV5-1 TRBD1 TGCGCCAGCAGCTTGGCGACAGGGGAAATCGGGGAGCTGTTTTTT CASSLATGEIGELFF
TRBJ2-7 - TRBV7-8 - TGTGCCAGCAGCCTTTACTACGAGCAGTACTTC CASSLYYEQYF
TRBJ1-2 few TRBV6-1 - TGTGCCAGCAGTGAAATTGGGAAATATGGCTACACCTTC CASSEIGKYGYTF
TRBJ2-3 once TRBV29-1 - TGCAGCGTTGCTTTATGGGGCACCAGCACAGATACGCAGTATTTT CSVALWGTSTDTQYF
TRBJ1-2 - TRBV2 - TGTGCCAGCACCCCCGGGGGCGATGGCTACACCTTC CASTPGGDGYTF